This record concerns one TCR beta chain sequence. This sample stems from a study of T-cell reconstitution after alpha-beta-depleted transplantation in children. The CDR3 covers 15 residues. With V trimmed by 5 bases and J by 6 bases, 8 bases remained unmatched. Unique molecular identifiers were used in preparing the TCRbeta library. In TCRdb, the PCR reads were re-called with MiXCR into one record per CDR3 protein. The profile shows 200,000 to 250,000 distinct CDR3 sequences, approximately 24% of them singletons. Source: PBMCs, mostly from graft donor cells, taken 360 days after TCRalphabeta/CD19-depleted stem cell transplant. The chain links TRBV12-3 or TRBV12-4 to TRBJ1-2, with 11 bases matching TRBD1. The source is a female patient aged 2-9 years who had a stem cell transplant for congenital amegakaryocytic thrombocytopenia, so the T cells may come from the graft donor. In nucleotides, the CDR3 is TGTGCCAGCAGTCTCCGGACAGGGGGCGTAGATGGCTACACCTTC. As protein: CASSLRTGGVDGYTF.